The entry below gives a single T cell receptor (beta chain) sequence along with its context. Its specificity is not known. PCR was performed using 60 Vbeta and 13 Jbeta primers. Here immunoSEQ multiplex PCR was the method, and the copy in TCRdb shows in-frame clones only, minus some. The sample contains roughly 120,000 clones, over 75% of which appear only once. This CDR3 has 11 amino acids. The sample is drawn from a study of cytomegalovirus exposure and HLA in healthy donors. Whole-study results and caveats: Using the classifier, cytomegalovirus status was reportedly diagnosed with high specificity and sensitivity. A highly shared variant cluster was judged a likely technical artifact. In a later analysis, across HLA loci, associated TCR counts were highest for DRB1, lowest for HLA-C. Some TCR beta chains (roughly 150 of them) were listed as cytomegalovirus-associated.

This clonotype was sampled from a man aged 18 to 29 in good health and CMV-seropositive. V gene TRBV21-1 combines with J gene TRBJ1-1. TRBV21-1 is marked as a pseudogene. Sequencing was performed on PBMCs. CDR3 protein: CANLMVPEAFF. In DNA form, the CDR3 reads TGTGCCAACCTAATGGTTCCTGAAGCTTTCTTT.